This TCR beta chain was identified in a study of CD8 T cells in Susac syndrome (dated 2019 in TCRdb). A note on the overall study: Among the sequenced Susac syndrome patients, about six had clinically active disease and about eight were in clinical remission. At blood withdrawal, Susac syndrome patients were therapy-naive, treated with corticosteroids (with IVIg additionally given to some), or treated with IVIg alone. The study used repertoire sequencing to test whether antigen drove CD8+ T cell activation and differentiation in Susac syndrome. Clonality of the CD8+ T cell repertoire was compared between around eleven healthy donors, roughly 14 Susac syndrome patients and roughly 15 multiple sclerosis patients.

Broad study findings and their caveats: Clonal expansion was seen in Susac syndrome CD8+ repertoires, peaking in CD8+ TEMRA cells and being greater in clinically active patients than in remitting ones. The number of individuals in the TCR sequencing and HLA analysis was acknowledged as relatively small. Around 15 Susac-specific public clones were identified in the total CD8+ repertoire, and roughly five Susac-specific public clones were identified in the CD8+ TEMRA repertoire.

Notes on this clonotype: Its cognate antigen has yet to be identified. No base quality information exists; no much larger clone differs at one position.

Peripheral blood CD8+ and CD4+ T cells from healthy donors, Susac syndrome patients and multiple sclerosis patients were profiled by high-throughput TCR beta sequencing. The Susac syndrome patients fulfilled recently defined diagnostic criteria for definite or probable disease. CD8+ TEMRA cells were enriched by FACS, while bulk CD8+ and CD4+ T cells were purified by magnetic negative isolation. Blood was collected in EDTA tubes and processed within 24 hours, with PBMCs isolated through density gradient centrifugation. PBMCs destined for TCR sequencing were cryopreserved in liquid nitrogen and later thawed in a 37 °C water bath. The sorted or isolated CD4+, CD8+ and CD8+ TEMRA cells had a purity of 90% or higher. V loses 6 bases at its end and J loses 3 bases; junction bases beyond the gene matches: 1. The CDR3 measures 13 amino acids from cysteine to phenylalanine. Only the CDR3 DNA stays, 39 bases, in frame from base 1. Per the germline V gene, MDHEN is the CDR1 and SYDVKM is the CDR2.

RNA was extracted using the RNeasy kit, and roughly 0.5 to 1 microgram was reverse transcribed with random hexamers. The immunoSEQ multiplex PCR assay, which covers 54 Vbeta and 13 Jbeta segments, was used to amplify TCR beta CDR3 regions. To correct PCR amplification bias, a synthetic template baseline was used for both primer optimization and computational correction. The authors' analysis ran thus. Reads were annotated to V, D and J genes per IMGT and analyzed with immunoSEQ Analyzer, keeping only productive sequences. Clonality was computed as one minus Shannon entropy normalized by log2 of the number of productive unique sequences. Public and private clones were assessed among the 100 most prevalent clones of each patient and control. Susac-specific clones were defined as absent from healthy and MS cohorts, over a thousand published viral clones and other ImmuneACCESS disease sequences. The public reads were run again by TCRdb, first through fastp at Q25 and then through MiXCR, and only productive beta chains were kept. For every CDR3 protein sequence, its rows merge into one entry that carries the most common genes and DNA. For this entry, the V and J calls and clone size follow TCRdb and not the study's own pipeline. Present in this sample are roughly 84,000 distinct CDR3 sequences, approximately 96% of which were seen just once. Clones ranked in the top ten supply about 0.39% of the sample.

The receptor was derived from a human donor with Susac syndrome. Sample: CD8+ T cells from PBMCs. This receptor chain uses TRBV28 and TRBJ2-5; a stretch of 10 junction bases matches TRBD2. This receptor carries the CDR3 CASSGTSEETQYF. The nucleotide sequence reads as follows: TGTGCCAGCAGCGGGACTAGCGAAGAGACCCAGTACTTC. With the rest looked up from the reference TRBV28 and TRBJ2-5 genes rather than sequenced, the full variable domain is DVKVTQSSRYLVKRTGEKVFLECVQDMDHENMFWYRQDPGLGLRLIYFSYDVKMKEKGDIPEGYSVSREKKERFSLILESASTNQTSMYLCASSGTSEETQYFGPGTRLLVL.